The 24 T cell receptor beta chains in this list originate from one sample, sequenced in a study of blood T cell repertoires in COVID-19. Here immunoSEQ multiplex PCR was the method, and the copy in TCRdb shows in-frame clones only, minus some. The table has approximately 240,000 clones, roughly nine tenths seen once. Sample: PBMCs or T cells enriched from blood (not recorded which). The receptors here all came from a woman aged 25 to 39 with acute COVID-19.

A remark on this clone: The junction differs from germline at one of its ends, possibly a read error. The CDR3 is CASSLDVWTGNTGELFF. CDR3 DNA sequence: TGTGCTAGCAGCTTAGATGTGTGGACAGGGAACACCGGGGAGCTGTTTTTT. The chain combines TRBV7-7 with TRBJ2-2, with 7 bases fitting TRBD1. In germline, CDR1 is SSHAT, CDR2 FNYEAQ (reference sequence). CDR3 length equals 17 residues. Variable domain in full (rest from reference TRBV7-7 and TRBJ2-2): GAGVSQSPRYKVTKRGQDVTLRCDPISSHATLYWYQQALGQGPEFLTYFNYEAQPDKSGLPSDRFSAERPEGSISTLTIQRTEQRDSAMYRCASSLDVWTGNTGELFFGEGSRLTVL.

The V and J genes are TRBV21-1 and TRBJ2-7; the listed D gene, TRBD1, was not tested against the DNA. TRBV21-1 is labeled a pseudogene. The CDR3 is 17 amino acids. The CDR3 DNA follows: TGTGCCAGCAGCAAACGGGACAGAGAAACCTTCACCTACGAGCAGTACTTC. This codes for CASSKRDRETFTYEQYF.

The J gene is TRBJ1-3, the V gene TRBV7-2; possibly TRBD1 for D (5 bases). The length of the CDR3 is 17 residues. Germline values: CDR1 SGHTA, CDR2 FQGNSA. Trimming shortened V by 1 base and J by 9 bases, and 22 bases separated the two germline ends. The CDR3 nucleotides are TGTGCCAGCAGCTTAGAAGGACGGACACTCAGATCGGGCACCATATATTTT. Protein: CASSLEGRTLRSGTIYF.

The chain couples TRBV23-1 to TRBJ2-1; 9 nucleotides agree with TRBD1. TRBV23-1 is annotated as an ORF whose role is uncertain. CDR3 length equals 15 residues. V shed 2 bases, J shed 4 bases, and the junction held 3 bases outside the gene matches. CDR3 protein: CASSQGTGRYNEQFF. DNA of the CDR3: TGCGCCAGCAGTCAAGGGACAGGGAGGTACAATGAGCAGTTCTTC.

The chain's CDR3 is CASSQESRGGWEWGNSPLHF. CDR3 in DNA: TGTGCCAGCAGCCAAGAATCCAGGGGTGGATGGGAATGGGGTAATTCACCCCTCCACTTT. This chain joins TRBV14 and TRBJ1-6; a possible D gene is TRBD1 (6 bases). V lost 0 bases to trimming and J lost 6 bases, with 24 bases between them. The germline gives CDR1 SGHDN, CDR2 FVKESK. The length of the CDR3 is 20 residues.

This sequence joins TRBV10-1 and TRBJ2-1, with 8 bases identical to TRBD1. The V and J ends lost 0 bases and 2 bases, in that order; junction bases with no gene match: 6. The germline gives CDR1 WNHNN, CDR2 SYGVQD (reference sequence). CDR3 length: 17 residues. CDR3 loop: CASSESTTRGPYNEQFF. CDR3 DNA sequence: TGCGCCAGCAGTGAGTCGACGACCAGGGGGCCCTACAATGAGCAGTTCTTC.

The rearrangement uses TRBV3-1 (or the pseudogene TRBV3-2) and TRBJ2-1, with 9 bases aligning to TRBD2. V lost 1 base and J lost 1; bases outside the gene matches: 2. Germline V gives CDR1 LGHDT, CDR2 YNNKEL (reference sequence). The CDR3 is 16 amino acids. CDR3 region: CASSQVTSGSYNEQFF. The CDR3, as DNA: TGTGCCAGCAGCCAAGTAACTAGCGGGTCCTACAATGAGCAGTTCTTC.

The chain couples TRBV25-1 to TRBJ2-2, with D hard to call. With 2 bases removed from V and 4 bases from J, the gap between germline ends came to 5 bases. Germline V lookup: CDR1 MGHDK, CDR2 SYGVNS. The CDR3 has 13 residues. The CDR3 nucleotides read TGTGCCAGCAGTGAACGGGTCACCGGGGAGCTGTTTTTT. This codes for CASSERVTGELFF.

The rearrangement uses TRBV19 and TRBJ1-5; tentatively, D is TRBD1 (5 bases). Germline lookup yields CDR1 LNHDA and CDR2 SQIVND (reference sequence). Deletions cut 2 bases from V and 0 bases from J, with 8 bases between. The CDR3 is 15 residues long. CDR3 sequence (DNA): TGTGCCAGTAGTATAAGGCAGGGTAGCAATCAGCCCCAGCATTTT. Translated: CASSIRQGSNQPQHF.

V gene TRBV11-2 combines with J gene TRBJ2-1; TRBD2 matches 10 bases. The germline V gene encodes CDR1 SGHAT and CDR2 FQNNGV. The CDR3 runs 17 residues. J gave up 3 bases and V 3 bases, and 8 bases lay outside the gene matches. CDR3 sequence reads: CASSFGRLAGVYNEQFF. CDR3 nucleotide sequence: TGTGCCAGCAGCTTTGGGCGGCTAGCGGGAGTCTACAATGAGCAGTTCTTC.

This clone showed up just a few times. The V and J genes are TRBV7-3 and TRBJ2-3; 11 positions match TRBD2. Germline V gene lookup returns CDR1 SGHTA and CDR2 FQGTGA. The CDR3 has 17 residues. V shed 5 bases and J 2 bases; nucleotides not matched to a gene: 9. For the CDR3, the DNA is TGTGCCAGCAGCCCCCGGGGGACTAGCGGAATCACAGATACGCAGTATTTT. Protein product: CASSPRGTSGITDTQYF.

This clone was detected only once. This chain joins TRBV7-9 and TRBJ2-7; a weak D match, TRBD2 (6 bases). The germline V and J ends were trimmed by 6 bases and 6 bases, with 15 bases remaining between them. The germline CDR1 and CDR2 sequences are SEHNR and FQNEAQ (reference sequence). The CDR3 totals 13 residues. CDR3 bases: TGTGCCAGCAGTCCCCGGGACTTCAGCGAGCAGTACTTC. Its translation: CASSPRDFSEQYF.

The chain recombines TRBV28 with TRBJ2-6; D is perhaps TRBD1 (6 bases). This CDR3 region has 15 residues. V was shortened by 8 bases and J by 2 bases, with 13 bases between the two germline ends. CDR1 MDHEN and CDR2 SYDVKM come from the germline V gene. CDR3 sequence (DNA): TGTGCCAGCGAGGAAAACAGGGCTGGGGCCAACGTCCTGACTTTC. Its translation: CASEENRAGANVLTF.

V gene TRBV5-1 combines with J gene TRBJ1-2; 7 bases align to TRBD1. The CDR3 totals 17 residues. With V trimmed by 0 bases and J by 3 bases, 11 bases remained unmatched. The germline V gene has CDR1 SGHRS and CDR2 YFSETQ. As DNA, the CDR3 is TGCGCCAGCAGCTTGGAACCCGACAGGGAGTTCTACTATGGCTACACCTTC. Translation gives CASSLEPDREFYYGYTF.

This CDR3 reads CASSPGGNEKLFF. The CDR3 coding sequence is TGTGCCAGCAGCCCGGGTGGTAATGAAAAACTGTTTTTT. The chain joins TRBV7-2 to TRBJ1-4; no reliable D call. Per the germline V gene, CDR1 is SGHTA and CDR2 is FQGNSA. This CDR3 spans 13 amino acids. V lost 5 bases to trimming and J lost 4 bases, with 8 bases between them.

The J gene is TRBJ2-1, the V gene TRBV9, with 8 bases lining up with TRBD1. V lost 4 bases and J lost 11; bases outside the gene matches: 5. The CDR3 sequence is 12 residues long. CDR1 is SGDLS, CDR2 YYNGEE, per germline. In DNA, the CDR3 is TGTGCCAGCAGCTACTCAGGGGGCCAGCAGTTCTTC. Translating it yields CASSYSGGQQFF. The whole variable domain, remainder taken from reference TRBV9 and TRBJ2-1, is DSGVTQTPKHLITATGQRVTLRCSPRSGDLSVYWYQQSLDQGLQFLIQYYNGEERAKGNILERFSAQQFPDLHSELNLSSLELGDSALYFCASSYSGGQQFFGPGTRLTVL.

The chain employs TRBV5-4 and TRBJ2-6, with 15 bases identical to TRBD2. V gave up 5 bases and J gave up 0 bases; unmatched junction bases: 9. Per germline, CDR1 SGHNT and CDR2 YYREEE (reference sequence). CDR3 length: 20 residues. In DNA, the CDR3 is TGTGCCAGCAGTTTTGGACTAGCGGGAGGGGGACTCTCTGGGGCCAACGTCCTGACTTTC. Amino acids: CASSFGLAGGGLSGANVLTF. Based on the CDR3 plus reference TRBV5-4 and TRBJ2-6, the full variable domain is ETGVTQSPTHLIKTRGQQVTLRCSSQSGHNTVSWYQQALGQGPQFIFQYYREEENGRGNFPPRFSGLQFPNYSSELNVNALELDDSALYLCASSFGLAGGGLSGANVLTFGAGSRLTVL.

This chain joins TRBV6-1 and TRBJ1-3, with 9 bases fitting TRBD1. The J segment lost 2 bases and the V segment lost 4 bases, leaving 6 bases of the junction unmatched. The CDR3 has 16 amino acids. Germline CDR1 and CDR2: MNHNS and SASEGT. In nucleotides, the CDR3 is TGTGCCAGCAGTGGAGACAGGGGGGGCCCTGGAAACACCATATATTTT. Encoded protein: CASSGDRGGPGNTIYF.

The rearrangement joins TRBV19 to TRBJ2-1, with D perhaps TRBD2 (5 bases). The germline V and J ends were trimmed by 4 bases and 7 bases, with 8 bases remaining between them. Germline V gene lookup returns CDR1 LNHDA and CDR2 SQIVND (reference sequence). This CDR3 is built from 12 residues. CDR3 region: CASSRGVNEQFF. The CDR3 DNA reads TGTGCCAGTAGTAGGGGAGTAAATGAGCAGTTCTTC.

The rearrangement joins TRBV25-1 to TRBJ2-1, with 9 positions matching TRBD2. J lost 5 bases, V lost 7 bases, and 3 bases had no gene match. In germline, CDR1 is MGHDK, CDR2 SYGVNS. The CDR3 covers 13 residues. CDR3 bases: TGTGCCAGCACGCTAGCGGGAAACAATGAGCAGTTCTTC. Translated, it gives CASTLAGNNEQFF. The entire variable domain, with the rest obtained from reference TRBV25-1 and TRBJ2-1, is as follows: EADIYQTPRYLVIGTGKKITLECSQTMGHDKMYWYQQDPGMELHLIHYSYGVNSTEKGDLSSESTVSRIRTEHFPLTLESARPSHTSQYLCASTLAGNNEQFFGPGTRLTVL.

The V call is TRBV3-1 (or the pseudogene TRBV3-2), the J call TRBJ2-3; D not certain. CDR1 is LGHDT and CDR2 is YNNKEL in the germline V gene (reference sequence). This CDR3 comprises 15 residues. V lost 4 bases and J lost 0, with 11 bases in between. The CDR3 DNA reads TGTGCCAGCAGCCCCACGATAGATAGCACAGATACGCAGTATTTT. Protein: CASSPTIDSTDTQYF.

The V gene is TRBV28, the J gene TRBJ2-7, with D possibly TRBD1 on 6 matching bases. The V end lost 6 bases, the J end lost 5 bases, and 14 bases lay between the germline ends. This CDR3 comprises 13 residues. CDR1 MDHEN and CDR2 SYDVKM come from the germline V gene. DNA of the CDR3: TGTGCCAGCAGATCTACAGGGTTCGACGAGCAGTACTTC. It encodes CASRSTGFDEQYF.

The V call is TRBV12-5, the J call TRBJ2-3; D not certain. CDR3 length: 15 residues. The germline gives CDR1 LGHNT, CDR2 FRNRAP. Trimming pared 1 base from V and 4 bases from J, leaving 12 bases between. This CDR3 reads CASGLDQGSADTQYF. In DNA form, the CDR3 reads TGTGCTAGTGGTTTGGACCAAGGAAGCGCAGATACGCAGTATTTT.

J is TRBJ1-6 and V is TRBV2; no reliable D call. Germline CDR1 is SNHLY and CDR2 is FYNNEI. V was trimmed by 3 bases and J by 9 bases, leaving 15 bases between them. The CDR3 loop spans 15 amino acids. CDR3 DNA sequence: TGTGCCAGCAGTGAGCTGGTGCTTATCGGTTCACCCCTCCACTTT. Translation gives CASSELVLIGSPLHF.